What follows describes a single TCR beta chain. CDR3 length: 15 amino acids. Germline trimming cut 2 bases from V and 6 bases from J; bases unmatched to any gene: 4. Germline-derived CDR1 and CDR2 are LGHNA and YSLEER. This record comes from a study of cytomegalovirus exposure and HLA in healthy donors. This PCR relied on a set of 60 Vbeta primers and 13 Jbeta primers. Sequenced by immunoSEQ multiplex PCR; TCRdb stores in-frame clones only, minus some. The table has 90,000 to 100,000 clones, roughly three quarters seen once; the top ten hold roughly 2%. V usage is TRBV4-3 and J usage is TRBJ2-1; 10 bases are a match to TRBD2. This receptor was obtained from a man in his forties in good health and CMV-seronegative. Sequenced material: PBMCs. The CDR3 nucleotides are TGCGCCAGCAGCCAATCCCTAGCGGGAGTCAATGAGCAGTTCTTC. Translating gives CASSQSLAGVNEQFF.